These 2 T cell receptor beta chains were all obtained from the same sample, sequenced in a study of T cell responses to AZD1222 COVID-19 vaccine. Repertoires were generated with immunoSEQ multiplex PCR, while TCRdb's copy carries only in-frame clones and drops some. Here the sample spans tens of thousands of clones, 80% being singletons. This material consisted of peripheral blood, taken 28 days after the second AZD1222 dose. The receptors here all came from an adult who received the AZD1222 COVID-19 vaccine.

This clone was detected once. V is TRBV6-5 and J is TRBJ1-5, with D tentatively TRBD1 (6 bases). V dropped 8 bases and J dropped 6 bases, with 17 bases sitting between them. The CDR3 covers 14 residues. In germline, CDR1 is MNHEY, CDR2 SVGAGI. CDR3 sequence reads: CASVDVGGPQPQHF. The CDR3 DNA reads TGTGCCAGCGTCGACGTGGGGGGCCCTCAGCCCCAGCATTTT.

A few counts support this clone. The rearrangement uses TRBV2 and TRBJ1-1; D remains unclear. The CDR3 is made up of 12 amino acids. Trimming cost V 4 bases and J 0 bases, with 3 bases left between them. Germline V gene data show CDR1 as SNHLY and CDR2 as FYNNEI. As DNA, the CDR3 is TGTGCCAGCAGTGTGATGAACACTGAAGCTTTCTTT. This translates into CASSVMNTEAFF.